Following are 19 T cell receptor beta chains from one sample sequenced in a study of cytomegalovirus exposure and HLA in healthy donors. It was with 60 Vbeta and 13 Jbeta primers that the PCR ran. Clones were sequenced by immunoSEQ multiplex PCR, and TCRdb holds only the in-frame ones, with some missing. The sample contains approximately 180,000 clones, around 80% of which appear only once. Material: PBMCs. These receptors all stem from a young woman in good health and CMV-seronegative.

The rearrangement uses TRBV7-9 and TRBJ2-6, with D uncertain. Germline CDR1 SEHNR, CDR2 FQNEAQ (reference sequence). This CDR3 region has 11 residues. Deletions cut 10 bases from V and 1 base from J, with 2 bases between. DNA for the CDR3: TGTGCCACTTCTGGGGCCAACGTCCTGACTTTC. Protein sequence: CATSGANVLTF. The entire variable domain, with the rest obtained from reference TRBV7-9 and TRBJ2-6, is as follows: DTGVSQNPRHKITKRGQNVTFRCDPISEHNRLYWYRQTLGQGPEFLTYFQNEAQLEKSRLLSDRFSAERPKGSFSTLEIQRTEQGDSAMYLCATSGANVLTFGAGSRLTVL.

The chain has TRBV6-6 and TRBJ1-2; D not certain. Germline V gene lookup returns CDR1 MNHNY and CDR2 SVGAGI (reference sequence). Between the trimmed V and J ends, which lost 1 base and 7 bases, there was a span of 16 bases. There are 15 residues in the CDR3. The CDR3 DNA reads TGTGCCAGCAGTTACTGGGAGAGCGGGGTCTTTGGCTACACCTTC. It specifies CASSYWESGVFGYTF.

The V call is TRBV18, the J call TRBJ2-4, with 7 bases aligning to TRBD1. J lost 5 bases, V lost 0 bases, and 4 bases had no gene match. The CDR3 consists of 15 residues. The germline V gene encodes CDR1 KGHSH and CDR2 LQKENI. In DNA, the CDR3 is TGTGCCAGCTCACCACCGACAGGGCGCGAAAACATTCAGTACTTC. It is translated as CASSPPTGRENIQYF.

J is TRBJ1-2 and V is TRBV28, with 9 bases fitting TRBD1. V lost 5 bases and J lost 6; bases outside the gene matches: 4. This CDR3 has 13 residues. CDR1 is MDHEN, CDR2 SYDVKM, per germline. The CDR3, as DNA: TGTGCCAGCAGTCATGGACAGGGGCATGGCTACACCTTC. Protein: CASSHGQGHGYTF.

This rearrangement joins TRBV13 to TRBJ1-1; possibly TRBD1 for D (5 bases). V shed 0 bases and J shed 0 bases, with 17 bases lying between them. Per the germline V gene, CDR1 is PRHDT and CDR2 is FYEKMQ (reference sequence). The CDR3 is 18 amino acids. The CDR3: CASSLGPPTDTMNTEAFF. The CDR3 bases are TGTGCCAGCAGCTTAGGCCCCCCGACAGATACCATGAACACTGAAGCTTTCTTT.

The chain employs TRBV7-2 and TRBJ1-3; D is uncertain. V lost 0 bases, J lost 0 bases, and 9 bases lay in between. Germline CDR1 SGHTA, CDR2 FQGNSA. This CDR3 comprises 16 residues. CDR3 residues: CASSLAGVGSGNTIYF. DNA for the CDR3: TGTGCCAGCAGCTTAGCGGGAGTCGGCTCTGGAAACACCATATATTTT.

The genes are TRBV5-1 and TRBJ1-1, with TRBD1 as a possible D gene (6 bases). The CDR3 covers 16 residues. The germline gives CDR1 SGHRS, CDR2 YFSETQ. V was pared by 4 bases and J by 1 base, with 17 bases between. CDR3 in amino acids: CASSPGQGTPNTEAFF. CDR3 DNA sequence: TGCGCCAGCAGCCCGGGGCAGGGGACCCCGAACACTGAAGCTTTCTTT.

This clone was counted a single time. This chain joins TRBV7-2 and TRBJ1-1; D not resolved. The CDR3 runs to 14 residues. Germline V lookup: CDR1 SGHTA, CDR2 FQGNSA. Between the trimmed V and J ends, which lost 6 bases and 0 bases, there was a span of 11 bases. This chain's CDR3 is CASSFITVNTEAFF. The CDR3 nucleotides read TGTGCCAGCAGTTTTATCACAGTGAACACTGAAGCTTTCTTT.

A few counts support this clone. The CDR3 DNA reads TGTGCCAGTAGTATGGACAGGGCACAGCCCCAGCATTTT. The encoded protein is CASSMDRAQPQHF. This sequence joins TRBV19 and TRBJ1-5; 8 bases are shared with TRBD1. The germline gives CDR1 LNHDA, CDR2 SQIVND (reference sequence). With V trimmed by 3 bases and J by 7 bases, 2 bases remained unmatched. The CDR3 spans 13 residues.

This clone has just one count. The chain couples TRBV18 to TRBJ2-1; 11 positions match TRBD2. The J segment lost 6 bases and the V segment lost 0 bases, leaving 4 bases of the junction unmatched. Germline CDR1 KGHSH, CDR2 LQKENI. This CDR3 has 16 residues. CDR3 sequence (DNA): TGTGCCAGCTCACCACCGGGGACTAGCGGTATCAATGAGCAGTTCTTC. Translating it yields CASSPPGTSGINEQFF.

J is TRBJ1-2 and V is TRBV27, with 7 bases lining up with TRBD1. The germline gives CDR1 MNHEY, CDR2 SMNVEV (reference sequence). The CDR3 sequence is 14 residues long. V was clipped by 6 bases and J by 4 bases; unmatched bases: 8. The CDR3 region is CASSPDRTSYGYTF. CDR3 nucleotides: TGTGCCAGCAGCCCGGACAGGACCTCCTATGGCTACACCTTC.

This rearrangement joins TRBV27 to TRBJ2-7; 7 bases are shared with TRBD2. This CDR3 comprises 16 residues. The germline CDR1 and CDR2 sequences are MNHEY and SMNVEV (reference sequence). Germline trimming cut 5 bases from V and 1 base from J; bases unmatched to any gene: 11. The CDR3 is CASSGPSREGSYEQYF. CDR3 nucleotides: TGTGCCAGCAGTGGCCCTTCTAGGGAGGGTTCCTACGAGCAGTACTTC.

The genes are TRBV6-6 and TRBJ2-3, with 15 bases identical to TRBD2. The CDR3 covers 15 residues. The J segment lost 4 bases and the V segment lost 10 bases, leaving 6 bases of the junction unmatched. Germline CDR1 MNHNY, CDR2 SVGAGI (reference sequence). This chain's CDR3 is CATSRTSGRADTQYF. DNA for the CDR3: TGTGCCACCTCCAGGACTAGCGGGAGGGCAGATACGCAGTATTTT.

This chain uses TRBV27 with TRBJ2-3, with 16 positions matching TRBD2. CDR1 and CDR2 from the germline V gene are MNHEY and SMNVEV (reference sequence). After removal of 5 bases from V and 6 bases from J, the junction contained 8 bases not matched to a gene. The CDR3 has 17 amino acids. CDR3: CASSRGLAGGPWDTQYF. The CDR3 DNA reads as TGTGCCAGCAGTAGGGGACTAGCGGGAGGGCCATGGGATACGCAGTATTTT.

V usage is TRBV28 and J usage is TRBJ2-7; D possibly corresponds to TRBD2 (5 bases). Per the germline V gene, CDR1 is MDHEN and CDR2 is SYDVKM. The CDR3 runs 12 residues. Trimming pared 11 bases from V and 3 bases from J, leaving 14 bases between. The CDR3 region has the DNA TGTGCCGGAGGCCCGGAGGACTACGAGCAGTACTTC. Translation: CAGGPEDYEQYF.

The genes are TRBV7-2 and TRBJ1-1, with D hard to call. V lost 4 bases and J lost 8, with 14 bases in between. Germline assignment: CDR1 SGHTA and CDR2 FQGNSA. The CDR3 is made up of 13 amino acids. CDR3 loop: CASSSSGIREAFF. CDR3 bases: TGTGCCAGCAGCTCCTCCGGGATTCGGGAAGCTTTCTTT.

In its sample, this clone was seen a few times. The V and J genes are TRBV28 and TRBJ2-7; the match to TRBD1 covers 7 bases. Germline CDR1 is MDHEN and CDR2 is SYDVKM. This CDR3 has 13 amino acids. The junction had 6 bases not matched to a gene; V was cut back by 6 bases and J by 4 bases. The CDR3 spells CASSRDRAYEQYF. In nucleotides, the CDR3 is TGTGCCAGCAGCCGCGACAGGGCGTACGAGCAGTACTTC.

The V gene is TRBV4-2, the J gene TRBJ1-6; 10 bases line up with TRBD1. V gave up 3 bases and J gave up 5 bases; unmatched junction bases: 4. Germline CDR1 is LGHNA and CDR2 is YNFKEQ. The CDR3 sequence is 16 residues long. The CDR3 is CASSHTGTGDNSPLHF. Here the CDR3 DNA reads TGTGCCAGCAGCCACACCGGGACAGGGGATAATTCACCCCTCCACTTT.

On this clone itself: The same CDR3 is also encoded by other DNA sequences in this sample. The chain recombines TRBV11-2 with TRBJ2-7; D uncertain. The CDR3 contains 13 residues. Germline V gene lookup returns CDR1 SGHAT and CDR2 FQNNGV. The ends were cut back, 1 base at V and 4 bases at J, with 8 bases in the middle. CDR3 in DNA: TGTGCCAGCAGCTTAGTATCCGGTTACGAGCAGTACTTC. Its translation is CASSLVSGYEQYF. Drawing the rest from reference TRBV11-2 and TRBJ2-7, the complete variable domain is EAGVAQSPRYKIIEKRQSVAFWCNPISGHATLYWYQQILGQGPKLLIQFQNNGVVDDSQLPKDRFSAERLKGVDSTLKIQPAKLEDSAVYLCASSLVSGYEQYFGPGTRLTVT.